The 27 T cell receptor beta chains reported below all come from one sample, sequenced in a study of blood T cell repertoires in COVID-19. The data were produced by immunoSEQ multiplex PCR, yet TCRdb's version contains in-frame clones alone and is incomplete. The repertoire holds fewer than 350,000 clones, with approximately 90% as singletons. What was sequenced was peripheral blood. The receptors shown here come from a man younger than 40 with COVID-19, enrolled during active disease.

The chain employs TRBV27 and TRBJ2-7, with a possible D match to TRBD1 (6 bases). With 6 bases removed from V and 3 bases from J, the gap between germline ends came to 24 bases. Germline loops: CDR1 MNHEY, CDR2 SMNVEV (reference sequence). The length of the CDR3 is 17 residues. Here the CDR3 reads CASRPHRDKSPNYEQYF. CDR3 coding DNA: TGTGCCAGCAGACCCCACCGGGACAAGTCGCCGAACTACGAGCAGTACTTC.

The chain carries TRBV11-3 and TRBJ2-7, with D perhaps TRBD1 (6 bases). The germline CDR1 and CDR2 sequences are SGHNT and YENEEA. V was trimmed by 5 bases and J by 0 bases, leaving 20 bases between them. There are 17 residues in the CDR3. The CDR3 DNA is TGTGCCAGCAGCGCTGGCCTGGGACAATATTCCTCCTACGAGCAGTACTTC. It codes for CASSAGLGQYSSYEQYF.

The chain recombines TRBV19 with TRBJ2-7; 13 bases fit TRBD2. This CDR3 comprises 14 residues. V lost 6 bases to trimming and J lost 7 bases; unmatched junction nucleotides: 6. Germline V CDR1 and CDR2: LNHDA, SQIVND (reference sequence). This CDR3 reads CASSPGTSGMEQYF. The DNA for the CDR3 is TGTGCCAGTAGCCCCGGGACTAGCGGGATGGAGCAGTACTTC.

The chain uses TRBV3-1 (or the pseudogene TRBV3-2) and TRBJ2-1; possibly TRBD2 for D (6 bases). This CDR3 is 14 amino acids long. CDR1 is LGHDT and CDR2 is YNNKEL in the germline V gene (reference sequence). V was shortened by 4 bases and J by 7 bases, with 14 bases between the two germline ends. CDR3 region: CASSLGRSRNEQFF. DNA for the CDR3: TGTGCCAGCAGCCTGGGGAGGAGTAGGAATGAGCAGTTCTTC.

The chain recombines TRBV7-9 with TRBJ1-2; perhaps TRBD1 as D (5 bases). The CDR3 loop spans 13 amino acids. CDR1 and CDR2 (germline): SEHNR, FQNEAQ (reference sequence). V was trimmed by 5 bases and J by 5 bases, leaving 12 bases between them. The chain's CDR3 is CASSPGGVYGYTF. The CDR3, as DNA: TGTGCCAGCAGCCCCGGGGGGGTGTATGGCTACACCTTC.

In the case of this clone: Other DNA sequences in this specimen translate into the identical CDR3. This chain uses TRBV20-1 with TRBJ2-7, with D perhaps matching TRBD1 (5 bases). The CDR3 runs to 11 residues. V was clipped by 3 bases and J by 5 bases, with 8 bases between them. The germline V gene encodes CDR1 DFQATT and CDR2 SNEGSKA (reference sequence). CDR3 coding DNA: TGCAGTGCTAGTTCAGGGCACGAGCAGTACTTC. Its translation is CSASSGHEQYF.

The chain joins TRBV27 to TRBJ2-1; 11 nucleotides agree with TRBD2. The CDR3 spans 16 residues. Germline V gene lookup returns CDR1 MNHEY and CDR2 SMNVEV (reference sequence). The V segment lost 4 bases and the J segment 8 bases; nucleotides outside the gene matches: 10. The CDR3 protein is CASSSYLAGGRDEQFF. The CDR3 bases are TGTGCCAGCAGTTCATACCTAGCGGGAGGCAGGGATGAGCAGTTCTTC.

The chain is built from TRBV2 and TRBJ2-2, with 10 bases identical to TRBD2. V lost 4 bases and J lost 7; bases outside the gene matches: 9. This CDR3 is 16 amino acids long. Germline lookup yields CDR1 SNHLY and CDR2 FYNNEI. CDR3 DNA sequence: TGTGCCAGCAGTGCCCTGGTAGCGGGAGGATTCGGGGAGCTGTTTTTT. Amino acids: CASSALVAGGFGELFF.

The chain combines TRBV14 with TRBJ2-3; 7 nucleotides agree with TRBD1. The CDR3 runs 15 residues. The J segment lost 0 bases and the V segment lost 6 bases, leaving 6 bases of the junction unmatched. Germline assignment: CDR1 SGHDN and CDR2 FVKESK. CDR3 nucleotide sequence: TGTGCCAGCAGGCCAGGGGACAGAAGCACAGATACGCAGTATTTT. Translated, it gives CASRPGDRSTDTQYF.

Points on this clone: The sample has other DNA sequences that encode this CDR3 too. This chain links TRBV12-3 or TRBV12-4 with TRBJ1-2; D call uncertain. This CDR3 contains 13 residues. V was cut by 6 bases and J by 2 bases, with 10 bases left in between. The DNA of the CDR3 is TGTGCCAGCAGCCGGACGGGGAACTATGGCTACACCTTC. It translates to CASSRTGNYGYTF.

The chain links TRBV6-2 or TRBV6-3 to TRBJ1-1, with TRBD1 matching over 11 bases. Per germline, CDR1 MNHEY and CDR2 SVGEGT. This CDR3 is 16 amino acids long. V shed 5 bases, J shed 5 bases, and the junction held 10 bases outside the gene matches. The CDR3 protein is CASSNGQGAWETEAFF. Here the CDR3 DNA reads TGTGCCAGCAGTAACGGACAGGGGGCATGGGAGACTGAAGCTTTCTTT.

The rearrangement joins TRBV6-2 or TRBV6-3 to TRBJ1-2; TRBD1 aligns across 10 bases. In germline, CDR1 is MNHEY, CDR2 SVGEGT. This CDR3 is 15 amino acids long. V shed 0 bases, J shed 9 bases, and the junction held 7 bases outside the gene matches. The CDR3 sequence is CASSYSRQGAVRYTF. CDR3 DNA sequence: TGTGCCAGCAGTTACTCCCGACAGGGGGCCGTTCGCTACACCTTC.

V and J are TRBV19 and TRBJ1-3; 7 nucleotides line up with TRBD1. Germline V CDR1 and CDR2: LNHDA, SQIVND (reference sequence). The CDR3 is 15 amino acids. Trimming took 8 bases from V and 7 from J; bases not matched to a gene: 14. The CDR3 DNA reads as TGTGCCAGTCACATTGGACAGGCCCTGCGGAACACCATATATTTT. As protein: CASHIGQALRNTIYF.

This chain's CDR3 is CAWYPGTGFFYNEQFF. The CDR3 DNA reads as TGTGCCTGGTACCCCGGGACAGGGTTTTTCTACAATGAGCAGTTCTTC. The chain has TRBV30 and TRBJ2-1; TRBD1 aligns across 9 bases. Per the germline V gene, CDR1 is GTSNPN and CDR2 is SVGIG (reference sequence). V trimming: 5 bases; J trimming: 3 bases; junction bases outside the gene matches: 11. This CDR3 spans 16 amino acids.

This sequence joins TRBV6-5 and TRBJ1-1; 8 bases align to TRBD1. This CDR3 has 15 amino acids. From germline, CDR1 is MNHEY and CDR2 SVGAGI. The trim removed 3 bases at V and 2 bases at J, leaving 5 bases unmatched. CDR3 DNA: TGTGCCAGCAGTTATACGACAGGGGCCAACACTGAAGCTTTCTTT. Its translation is CASSYTTGANTEAFF.

The V call is TRBV2, the J call TRBJ1-2, with D maybe TRBD1 (5 bases). The ends were cut back, 8 bases at V and 5 bases at J, with 15 bases in the middle. CDR3 length: 13 residues. The V gene's germline CDR1 is SNHLY and CDR2 FYNNEI. The CDR3 coding sequence is TGTGCCAGCGAATACCAGGGTGGATATGGCTACACCTTC. Amino acid sequence: CASEYQGGYGYTF.

V is TRBV18 and J is TRBJ2-1; D uncertain. V was shortened by 1 base and J by 0 bases, with 10 bases between the two germline ends. This CDR3 spans 16 amino acids. Germline assignment: CDR1 KGHSH and CDR2 LQKENI. CDR3 nucleotides: TGTGCCAGCTCACCACGTCAACAGAGCTCCTACAATGAGCAGTTCTTC. Translating gives CASSPRQQSSYNEQFF.

The J gene is TRBJ1-1, the V gene TRBV11-2; 9 positions agree with TRBD1. V was clipped by 3 bases and J by 4 bases; unmatched bases: 9. CDR1 is SGHAT and CDR2 is FQNNGV in the germline V gene. CDR3 length equals 16 residues. CDR3: CASSLYSRTGVTEAFF. The CDR3, as DNA: TGTGCCAGCAGCTTGTATTCCAGGACAGGGGTCACTGAAGCTTTCTTT.

The chain employs TRBV9 and TRBJ1-1, with D hard to call. This CDR3 contains 16 residues. Germline CDR1 reads SGDLS; CDR2 reads YYNGEE. Trimming took off 0 bases at V and 1 base at J, with 13 bases between the two ends. DNA for the CDR3: TGTGCCAGCAGCGTAGACGGAGGGATGTGGAACACTGAAGCTTTCTTT. The encoded protein is CASSVDGGMWNTEAFF.

This sequence joins TRBV5-1 and TRBJ1-5; D unclear. The CDR3 consists of 15 residues. V gave up 0 bases and J gave up 3 bases, with 10 bases separating them. Per the germline V gene, CDR1 is SGHRS and CDR2 is YFSETQ. This CDR3 reads CASSLGAGPNQPQHF. DNA for the CDR3: TGCGCCAGCAGCTTGGGGGCGGGCCCCAATCAGCCCCAGCATTTT.

The chain couples TRBV24-1 to TRBJ2-5; 8 bases are a match to TRBD1. Germline lookup yields CDR1 KGHDR and CDR2 SFDVKD. CDR3 length: 16 residues. The trim removed 3 bases at V and 5 bases at J, leaving 10 bases unmatched. The CDR3 DNA reads TGTGCCACCAGTGATCCTACCCGGACAGGGAGGGAGACCCAGTACTTC. Its protein product is CATSDPTRTGRETQYF.

This sequence joins TRBV6-2 or TRBV6-3 and TRBJ2-7, with TRBD1 matching over 10 bases. Germline trimming cut 2 bases from V and 3 bases from J; bases unmatched to any gene: 10. The CDR3 is 17 amino acids. Germline V gene lookup returns CDR1 MNHEY and CDR2 SVGEGT. CDR3 amino acids: CASSYGTGAGHYYEQYF. The CDR3 DNA is TGTGCCAGCAGTTACGGGACAGGGGCCGGACACTACTACGAGCAGTACTTC.

This chain links TRBV9 with TRBJ2-7; 9 positions agree with TRBD1. Germline trimming cut 0 bases from V and 6 bases from J; bases unmatched to any gene: 7. This CDR3 region has 15 residues. Germline loops: CDR1 SGDLS, CDR2 YYNGEE. CDR3 DNA: TGTGCCAGCAGCGTAGCAGGGACAGGGTGGACCGAGCAGTACTTC. Its translation is CASSVAGTGWTEQYF.

The chain joins TRBV5-1 to TRBJ1-1; unclear D gene. The CDR3 covers 14 residues. The V gene lost 4 bases and the J gene lost 6 bases, with 16 bases spanning the gap. Germline V gene lookup returns CDR1 SGHRS and CDR2 YFSETQ. The CDR3 bases are TGCGCCAGCAGCGCGATTTCCCAACGCGCTGAAGCTTTCTTT. It is translated as CASSAISQRAEAFF.

V and J are TRBV12-5 and TRBJ1-5; tentative D call: TRBD1 (5 bases). The CDR3 is 13 residues long. Germline V CDR1 and CDR2: LGHNT, FRNRAP. Between the trimmed V and J ends, which lost 3 bases and 6 bases, there was a span of 9 bases. The CDR3 coding sequence is TGTGCTAGTGGTTTATCAGGGCTTCAGCCCCAGCATTTT. It yields the protein CASGLSGLQPQHF.

The chain uses TRBV6-5 and TRBJ2-3; 8 nucleotides agree with TRBD1. Germline lookup yields CDR1 MNHEY and CDR2 SVGAGI. The CDR3 runs 15 residues. Unmatched junction bases numbered 6, after V lost 6 bases and J lost 1 base. The DNA for the CDR3 is TGTGCCAGCAGCATCGGACAGGGTGGCACAGATACGCAGTATTTT. Amino acid sequence: CASSIGQGGTDTQYF.

V and J are TRBV4-2 and TRBJ2-3; D is undetermined. Trimming left V 1 base short and J 0 bases short, with 11 bases between. The CDR3 contains 16 residues. Germline CDR1 LGHNA, CDR2 YNFKEQ. The CDR3 nucleotides read TGTGCCAGCAGCCAAGGAGATACCTATAGCACAGATACGCAGTATTTT. It encodes CASSQGDTYSTDTQYF.